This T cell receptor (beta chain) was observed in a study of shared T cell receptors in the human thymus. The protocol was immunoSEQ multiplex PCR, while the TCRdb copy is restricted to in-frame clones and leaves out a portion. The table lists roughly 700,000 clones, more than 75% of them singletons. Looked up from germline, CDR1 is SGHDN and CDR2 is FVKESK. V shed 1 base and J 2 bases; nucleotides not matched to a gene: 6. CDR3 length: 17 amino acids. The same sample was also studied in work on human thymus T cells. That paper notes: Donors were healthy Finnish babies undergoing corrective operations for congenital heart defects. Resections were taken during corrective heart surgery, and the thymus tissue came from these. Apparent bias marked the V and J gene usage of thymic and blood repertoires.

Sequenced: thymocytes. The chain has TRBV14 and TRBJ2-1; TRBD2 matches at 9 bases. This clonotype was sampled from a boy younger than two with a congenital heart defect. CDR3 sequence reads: CASSQAGGRAPYNEQFF. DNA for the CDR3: TGTGCCAGCAGCCAAGCCGGCGGGAGGGCCCCCTACAATGAGCAGTTCTTC.